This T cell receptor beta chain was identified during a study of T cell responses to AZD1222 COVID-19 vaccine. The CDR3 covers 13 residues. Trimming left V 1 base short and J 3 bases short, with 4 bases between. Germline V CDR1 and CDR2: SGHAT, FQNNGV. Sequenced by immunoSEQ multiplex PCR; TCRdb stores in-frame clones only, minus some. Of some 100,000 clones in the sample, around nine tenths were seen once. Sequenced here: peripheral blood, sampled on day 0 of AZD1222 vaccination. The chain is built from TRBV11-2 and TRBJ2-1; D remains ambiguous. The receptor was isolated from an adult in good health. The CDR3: CASSLGFYNEQFF. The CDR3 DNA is TGTGCCAGCAGCTTAGGTTTCTACAATGAGCAGTTCTTC.